A selection of T cell receptor beta chains follows, all from one sample in a study of T cells in Graves' hyperthyroidism and ophthalmopathy. TCRdb itself ran the multiplex PCR reads through MiXCR, one entry per CDR3 protein. This table has 500,000 to 600,000 distinct CDR3 sequences, roughly 50% appearing once. The material sequenced was peripheral blood or thyroid tissue (not recorded which). Receptors originate from an adult woman with Graves' disease, either hyperthyroidism or ophthalmopathy (not recorded which). CDR3s include the opening cysteine and the closing phenylalanine or tryptophan. A D gene is named only where the DNA matches it firmly. Not every row has a clone size; where given, it reads once, few, many or a size class.

cdr3_nt	cdr3_aa	d_call	clone_size	j_call	cdr3_length	v_call
TGTGCCAGCAGCTTAGCTGCGGGGCCTTATGGCTACACCTTC	CASSLAAGPYGYTF	.	.	TRBJ1-2	14	TRBV7-9
TGTGCCAGCAGTTATAACGGGGAGCTGTTTTTT	CASSYNGELFF	.	many	TRBJ2-2	11	TRBV2
TGTGCCAGCACCCGGGATTCTCGGGCCAACGTCCTGACTTTC	CASTRDSRANVLTF	.	.	TRBJ2-6	14	TRBV7-8
TGTGCCAGCAGCTCGAGGACAGGGGACTATGGCTACACCTTC	CASSSRTGDYGYTF	TRBD1	.	TRBJ1-2	14	TRBV7-3
TGTGCCAGCGTAGTAGAAGGCCCCGGGGTTGAAGCTTTCTTT	CASVVEGPGVEAFF	.	many	TRBJ1-1	14	TRBV2
TGTGCCAGCAGTTTATTCCAGGTCACCGGGGAGCTGTTTTTT	CASSLFQVTGELFF	.	many	TRBJ2-2	14	TRBV28
TGTGCCAGCAGCTATGAGGGGGTTAATCAGCCCCAGTACTTC	CASSYEGVNQPQYF	.	.	TRBJ2-5	14	TRBV7-9
TGTGCCAGCAGACGGACTTCCACCTACGAGCAGTACTTC	CASRRTSTYEQYF	.	once	TRBJ2-7	13	TRBV6-5
TGCAGTGCCACGAAAAGGGGGAAAAGCTCCTACGAGCAGTACTTC	CSATKRGKSSYEQYF	.	many	TRBJ2-7	15	TRBV20-1
TGTGCCAGCAGCTTAGTACCCCTAAACTATGGCTACACCTTC	CASSLVPLNYGYTF	.	.	TRBJ1-2	14	TRBV7-3
TGTGCCACCAGCAAAGACAGGGAAACCGGGGCCAACGTCCTGACTTTC	CATSKDRETGANVLTF	TRBD1	.	TRBJ2-6	16	TRBV15
TGTGCCATCAAGGACAACGATAATTCACCCCTCCACTTT	CAIKDNDNSPLHF	.	few	TRBJ1-6	13	TRBV10-3
TGTGCCAGCAGTTACTCGTCACGGGGACCGTACTTC	CASSYSSRGPYF	.	.	TRBJ2-7	12	TRBV6-5
TGTGCCAGCAGCTTGAAAGCGGCGAAAGAGACCCAGTACTTC	CASSLKAAKETQYF	.	.	TRBJ2-5	14	TRBV5-4
TGTGCCAGCAACGGACAAGTCGGATTTTATGGCTACACCTTC	CASNGQVGFYGYTF	.	.	TRBJ1-2	14	TRBV7-2
TGTGCCTGGAGTGTAAGTTCGCTGGAGACCCAGTACTTC	CAWSVSSLETQYF	.	many	TRBJ2-5	13	TRBV30
TGTGCCAGCAGCCCAACCGGACAGGGTTGGGAGACCCAGTACTTC	CASSPTGQGWETQYF	TRBD1	.	TRBJ2-5	15	TRBV7-9
TGCGCCAGCAGCGCACGGACAGGGGACACTGAAGCTTTCTTT	CASSARTGDTEAFF	TRBD1	many	TRBJ1-1	14	TRBV5-1
TGTGCCAGCAGCTTATCTCGCTATAAGTACTTC	CASSLSRYKYF	.	.	TRBJ2-7	11	TRBV7-8
TGTGCCTGGAGTGACGGCAGGGGGCAATCACCCCTCCACTTT	CAWSDGRGQSPLHF	TRBD1	many	TRBJ1-6	14	TRBV30
TGCAGCGACCAGGGTTATGGCTACACCTTC	CSDQGYGYTF	.	.	TRBJ1-2	10	TRBV29-1
TGTGCCAGCAGCCGGAGCGGTACTGAAGCTTTCTTT	CASSRSGTEAFF	.	once	TRBJ1-1	12	TRBV9
TGCGCCAGCAGCCAGGCTAGCGGGAGATACGAGCAGTACTTC	CASSQASGRYEQYF	TRBD2	many	TRBJ2-7	14	TRBV4-1
TGCGCCAGCAGCCAAGCTTGGCGGGACTCACCCCTCCACTTT	CASSQAWRDSPLHF	.	many	TRBJ1-6	14	TRBV4-1
TGTGCTGCAGGACAGGGGGAATCATACGAGCAGTACTTC	CAAGQGESYEQYF	TRBD1	.	TRBJ2-7	13	TRBV25-1
TGTGCCAGCAGCTTCCCGGGAGCGAACACTGAAGCTTTCTTT	CASSFPGANTEAFF	.	.	TRBJ1-1	14	TRBV7-9
TGTGCCAGTAGTTTACAAATCGGAAAGGGTGGCTACACCTTC	CASSLQIGKGGYTF	.	.	TRBJ1-2	14	TRBV19
TGCGCCAGCAGCTACGGTGAAGGGGGCGAGCAGTACTTC	CASSYGEGGEQYF	.	many	TRBJ2-7	13	TRBV5-1
TGTGCCAGCAGCCAAGGACAGGGGACTTCGCGCTACACCTTC	CASSQGQGTSRYTF	TRBD1	few	TRBJ1-2	14	TRBV9
TGCGCCAGCAGCCAAGTTGACCTCCAGGCGGACACTGAAGCTTTCTTT	CASSQVDLQADTEAFF	.	many	TRBJ1-1	16	TRBV4-1
TGTGCCAGCAGTGGAGACCGGGACAGACATTACGAGCAGTACTTC	CASSGDRDRHYEQYF	TRBD1	few	TRBJ2-7	15	TRBV25-1
TGTGCCAGCAGTTTAGCGGACAGCGAGAATTCACCCCTCCACTTT	CASSLADSENSPLHF	.	.	TRBJ1-6	15	TRBV12-3/TRBV12-4
TGTGCCAGCAGCGTGGGGACTATGATCCCCCAAGAGACCCAGTACTTC	CASSVGTMIPQETQYF	TRBD2	many	TRBJ2-5	16	TRBV11-2
TGTGCCAGCTCACCAAAAGTATCAGGGGGCAGACCCCTCTTC	CASSPKVSGGRPLF	TRBD1	.	TRBJ1-2	14	TRBV18
TGTGCCACCAGAGCACTCGGGACAGCACAAGAGACCCAGTACTTC	CATRALGTAQETQYF	TRBD1	.	TRBJ2-5	15	TRBV10-3
TGTGCCAGCAGCGACTCGCTATGGGAGGGGAGCGAGACCCAGTACTTC	CASSDSLWEGSETQYF	TRBD2	.	TRBJ2-5	16	TRBV9
TGTGCCAGCAGCGTGGGGGTGGGGCTAGCTAGCTACGAGCAGTACTTC	CASSVGVGLASYEQYF	.	many	TRBJ2-7	16	TRBV9
TGTGCCATCAGTGAACAGGGAGGGCCGGGGGAGACCCAGTACTTC	CAISEQGGPGETQYF	.	.	TRBJ2-5	15	TRBV10-3
TGTGCCAGTAAACCCAGACAGGCGGTGATGAACACTGAAGCTTTCTTT	CASKPRQAVMNTEAFF	.	many	TRBJ1-1	16	TRBV19
TGCGCCAGCAGCCAAAGTACAGCAAAGCATAGCAATCAGCTCCAGCATTTT	CASSQSTAKHSNQLQHF	.	.	TRBJ1-5	17	TRBV7-9
TGTGCCAGCAGTTCCGCCGGGACAGGGGCGAACACTGAAGCTTTCTTT	CASSSAGTGANTEAFF	TRBD1	many	TRBJ1-1	16	TRBV6-6
TGTGCCAGCAGCTCAAGGGGCCCTGACTATGGCTACACCTTC	CASSSRGPDYGYTF	.	.	TRBJ1-2	14	TRBV7-9
TGTGCCAGCAGCCCCAGACAGGGACTTGAAGGCTACACCTTC	CASSPRQGLEGYTF	TRBD1	many	TRBJ1-2	14	TRBV7-9
TGTGCCAGCAGCCCGAGGGACAGGGCTGGAAACACCATATATTTT	CASSPRDRAGNTIYF	TRBD1	many	TRBJ1-3	15	TRBV7-9
TGTGCCAGCAGCCTTAATCTGCGGACTGAAGCTTTCTTT	CASSLNLRTEAFF	.	.	TRBJ1-1	13	TRBV14
TGCAGCGTCGAGGGACAGGGGAATGGCTACACCTTC	CSVEGQGNGYTF	TRBD1	many	TRBJ1-2	12	TRBV29-1
TGCGCCAGCAGCTTCGATACGGTCGGATCACCCCTCCACTTT	CASSFDTVGSPLHF	.	many	TRBJ1-6	14	TRBV5-1